Listed here are 20 T cell receptor beta chains from one sample, sequenced in a study of Ad26.COV2.S vaccination and SARS-CoV-2 variants. The assay was immunoSEQ multiplex PCR, and TCRdb's table has in-frame clones only and misses some. The sample shows 400,000 to 500,000 clones, roughly 89% of them seen only once. Treatment defined: some 20 received Ad26.COV2.S at low or high dose, single or two shots; 5 received placebo; per-sample allocation not given. Sampling took place 63 days after the first vaccine or placebo injection. Sequenced here: peripheral blood, sampled in a trial of Ad26.COV2.S vaccine versus placebo. All receptors come from a person aged 18-60 years who received the Ad26.COV2.S COVID-19 vaccine or a placebo.

The gene calls are TRBV7-6 and TRBJ2-1, with a possible D match to TRBD1 (7 bases). Germline V gene data show CDR1 as SGHVS and CDR2 as FNYEAQ. The CDR3 is 19 residues long. V lost 1 base and J lost 1, with 20 bases in between. The CDR3 region has the DNA TGTGCCAGCAGCTTAGGAGCGGCAGGGGGGCAGAAGTCCTACAATGAGCAGTTCTTC. Protein: CASSLGAAGGQKSYNEQFF.

The rearrangement joins TRBV28 to TRBJ2-4; D is perhaps TRBD1 (6 bases). CDR3 length equals 13 residues. V shed 8 bases and J shed 0 bases, with 8 bases lying between them. CDR1 and CDR2 from the germline V gene are MDHEN and SYDVKM. CDR3 nucleotides: TGTGCCAGCGGACAGTTAGCCAAAAACATTCAGTACTTC. Translated: CASGQLAKNIQYF.

The chain has TRBV9 and TRBJ2-5; D possibly corresponds to TRBD1 (5 bases). CDR1 is SGDLS, CDR2 YYNGEE, per germline. CDR3 length: 14 amino acids. The germline V and J ends were trimmed by 0 bases and 5 bases, with 11 bases remaining between them. DNA of the CDR3: TGTGCCAGCAGCGTAGGGCAGGGCGGCGAGACCCAGTACTTC. This sequence encodes CASSVGQGGETQYF.

The chain links TRBV5-1 to TRBJ2-5; the match to TRBD2 covers 7 bases. There are 19 residues in the CDR3. With V trimmed by 0 bases and J by 2 bases, 16 bases remained unmatched. Per the germline V gene, CDR1 is SGHRS and CDR2 is YFSETQ. DNA of the CDR3: TGCGCCAGCAGCTTGGGGCTTACGTTGGCTAGCGGAAATCAAGAGACCCAGTACTTC. Amino acid sequence: CASSLGLTLASGNQETQYF.

This chain uses TRBV18 with TRBJ2-3, with TRBD1 as a possible D gene (5 bases). CDR3 length equals 14 residues. Trimming left V 4 bases short and J 0 bases short, with 8 bases between. CDR1 KGHSH and CDR2 LQKENI come from the germline V gene. The CDR3 spells CASSQQESTDTQYF. CDR3 nucleotide sequence: TGTGCCAGCTCACAACAGGAGAGCACAGATACGCAGTATTTT.

CDR3 sequence (DNA): TGTGCCAGCAGCTTCACATCTACAGAGGGGCCTAATGAAAAACTGTTTTTT. Translated: CASSFTSTEGPNEKLFF. The chain links TRBV5-4 to TRBJ1-4; the D gene is possibly TRBD1 (5 bases). V was clipped by 2 bases and J by 3 bases, with 17 bases between them. CDR3 length: 17 amino acids. Germline CDR1 is SGHNT and CDR2 is YYREEE (reference sequence).

The rearrangement joins TRBV30 to TRBJ1-1; D is uncertain. Per germline, CDR1 GTSNPN and CDR2 SVGIG (reference sequence). V lost 2 bases and J lost 3, with 13 bases in between. The CDR3 has 14 residues. The CDR3 spells CAWSPSLGDTEAFF. DNA of the CDR3: TGTGCCTGGAGTCCCTCCCTCGGAGACACTGAAGCTTTCTTT.

V gene TRBV9 combines with J gene TRBJ1-2, with D possibly TRBD1 on 5 matching bases. Germline assignment: CDR1 SGDLS and CDR2 YYNGEE. With 1 base removed from V and 4 bases from J, the gap between germline ends came to 20 bases. CDR3 length equals 17 residues. CDR3 coding DNA: TGTGCCAGCAGCGTAAGTGCACCTCTCGACAGCCCCTATGGCTACACCTTC. It specifies CASSVSAPLDSPYGYTF. The full variable domain, completed using reference TRBV9 and TRBJ1-2, is DSGVTQTPKHLITATGQRVTLRCSPRSGDLSVYWYQQSLDQGLQFLIQYYNGEERAKGNILERFSAQQFPDLHSELNLSSLELGDSALYFCASSVSAPLDSPYGYTFGSGTRLTVV.

The chain is built from TRBV28 and TRBJ1-4; the D gene is possibly TRBD1 (5 bases). In germline, CDR1 is MDHEN, CDR2 SYDVKM. V shed 6 bases and J shed 2 bases, with 16 bases lying between them. CDR3 length: 16 residues. The CDR3 nucleotides are TGTGCCAGCAGATCTGGTAACAGGTTTACTAATGAAAAACTGTTTTTT. The encoded protein is CASRSGNRFTNEKLFF. The variable domain in full, with the rest retrieved from reference TRBV28 and TRBJ1-4, is DVKVTQSSRYLVKRTGEKVFLECVQDMDHENMFWYRQDPGLGLRLIYFSYDVKMKEKGDIPEGYSVSREKKERFSLILESASTNQTSMYLCASRSGNRFTNEKLFFGSGTQLSVL.

The J gene is TRBJ2-7, the V gene TRBV5-6, with 9 bases lining up with TRBD2. Germline values: CDR1 SGHDT, CDR2 YYEEEE. The CDR3 spans 16 residues. After removal of 3 bases from V and 0 bases from J, the junction contained 7 bases not matched to a gene. The CDR3: CASSWTAGGFSYEQYF. CDR3 DNA: TGTGCCAGCAGCTGGACAGCGGGGGGATTCTCCTACGAGCAGTACTTC.

The V and J genes are TRBV9 and TRBJ2-1; D is possibly TRBD1 or TRBD2 (5 bases each). CDR1 and CDR2 (germline): SGDLS, YYNGEE. Trimming removed 0 bases from V and 4 bases from J, with 14 bases in between. This CDR3 region has 16 residues. This chain's CDR3 is CASSVGGGRLYNEQFF. In nucleotides, the CDR3 is TGTGCCAGCAGCGTAGGTGGGGGTAGGTTGTACAATGAGCAGTTCTTC.

This clone has a single count. This chain connects TRBV5-3 to TRBJ1-2, with D hard to call. TRBV5-3 carries the ORF label, with uncertain function. Trimming stripped 4 bases from V and 5 bases from J, with 15 bases between. CDR3 length: 14 amino acids. CDR3 nucleotides: TGTGCCAGAAGCCCTAACTCGAGCCCTTATGGCTACACCTTC. This gives the protein CARSPNSSPYGYTF.

J is TRBJ1-6 and V is TRBV28; possibly TRBD1 for D (6 bases). The germline CDR1 and CDR2 sequences are MDHEN and SYDVKM. There are 15 residues in the CDR3. V dropped 6 bases and J dropped 4 bases, with 13 bases sitting between them. CDR3 residues: CASRLQGIYNSPLHF. For the CDR3, the DNA is TGTGCCAGCAGATTACAGGGAATATATAATTCACCCCTCCACTTT.

About this clone itself: The same CDR3 arises from other DNA sequences in this sample as well. The V gene is TRBV7-9, the J gene TRBJ2-1; 7 bases fit TRBD1. The germline CDR1 and CDR2 sequences are SEHNR and FQNEAQ (reference sequence). CDR3 size: 13 residues. After removal of 5 bases from V and 4 bases from J, the junction contained 2 bases not matched to a gene. For the CDR3, the DNA is TGTGCCAGCAGCCTGACAGGGTACAATGAGCAGTTCTTC. Protein product: CASSLTGYNEQFF. Filled out from reference TRBV7-9 and TRBJ2-1, the complete variable domain reads DTGVSQNPRHKITKRGQNVTFRCDPISEHNRLYWYRQTLGQGPEFLTYFQNEAQLEKSRLLSDRFSAERPKGSFSTLEIQRTEQGDSAMYLCASSLTGYNEQFFGPGTRLTVL.

The rearrangement links TRBV7-3 to TRBJ2-3; D not resolved. Germline V gene data show CDR1 as SGHTA and CDR2 as FQGTGA. The V end was cut by 4 bases, the J end by 2 bases, with 7 bases between. CDR3 length: 13 amino acids. CDR3 residues: CASSSGDTDTQYF. The CDR3, as DNA: TGTGCCAGCAGCTCCGGAGACACAGATACGCAGTATTTT.

The chain is built from TRBV18 and TRBJ1-3, with 7 bases lining up with TRBD1. Germline V gene data show CDR1 as KGHSH and CDR2 as LQKENI. V lost 2 bases to trimming and J lost 8 bases; unmatched junction nucleotides: 9. The CDR3 runs to 15 residues. In nucleotides, the CDR3 is TGTGCCAGCTCACCATTCGACAGGGAGAGACACACCATATATTTT. Residues: CASSPFDRERHTIYF.

V and J are TRBV20-1 and TRBJ2-5, with TRBD1 matching 7 bases. The junction had 8 bases not matched to a gene; V was cut back by 3 bases and J by 7 bases. The CDR3 loop spans 13 amino acids. Germline V gives CDR1 DFQATT, CDR2 SNEGSKA (reference sequence). The DNA of the CDR3 is TGCAGTGCTAGTTCGACAGGGAGAGGGACCCAGTACTTC. Its translation is CSASSTGRGTQYF.

This clone has a single count. The rearrangement uses TRBV9 and TRBJ1-5, with 12 bases aligning to TRBD1. The CDR3 runs to 17 residues. Germline V lookup: CDR1 SGDLS, CDR2 YYNGEE. The V and J ends lost 3 bases and 2 bases, in that order; junction bases with no gene match: 6. CDR3 protein: CASSEGGQGAGNQPQHF. The CDR3 DNA reads as TGTGCCAGCAGCGAGGGGGGACAGGGGGCAGGCAATCAGCCCCAGCATTTT.

This clone was picked up a small number of times. The chain uses TRBV7-9 and TRBJ1-3; 7 positions agree with TRBD1. This CDR3 is built from 14 residues. Trimming removed 5 bases from V and 3 bases from J; junction bases left unmatched: 4. Germline assignment: CDR1 SEHNR and CDR2 FQNEAQ (reference sequence). The CDR3 loop reads CASSLRGIGNTIYF. For the CDR3, the DNA is TGTGCCAGCAGCCTCAGGGGGATTGGAAACACCATATATTTT.

This rearrangement joins TRBV7-2 to TRBJ2-7; D gene ambiguous. CDR1 SGHTA and CDR2 FQGNSA come from the germline V gene. This CDR3 is built from 12 residues. V was pared by 5 bases and J by 1 base, with 6 bases between. CDR3: CASSARSYEQYF. The CDR3, as DNA: TGTGCCAGCAGCGCACGTTCCTACGAGCAGTACTTC.